These 7 T cell receptor beta chains were all obtained from the same sample, sequenced in a study of cytomegalovirus exposure and HLA in healthy donors. Generated by immunoSEQ multiplex PCR, the TCRdb table keeps only in-frame clones and is missing some. The sample lists 75,000 to 90,000 clones; about 96% were seen once. The sample taken for sequencing was PBMCs. The receptor set was obtained from a man aged 18 to 29 in good health and CMV-seropositive.

The chain uses TRBV2 and TRBJ1-1, with TRBD1 as a possible D gene (5 bases). Trimming took off 6 bases at V and 5 bases at J, with 19 bases between the two ends. Germline-derived CDR1 and CDR2 are SNHLY and FYNNEI. The length of the CDR3 is 15 residues. Here the CDR3 DNA reads TGTGCCAGCAGCCGACCTCGGGGAGGGGTGACTGAAGCTTTCTTT. Translating it yields CASSRPRGGVTEAFF.

This chain links TRBV5-4 with TRBJ2-3; perhaps TRBD1 as D (6 bases). The V gene's germline CDR1 is SGHNT and CDR2 YYREEE (reference sequence). CDR3 length: 14 residues. V was clipped by 3 bases and J by 5 bases, with 13 bases between them. In DNA, the CDR3 is TGTGCCAGCAGCTCCCGCCAGGGGTTAGATACGCAGTATTTT. This codes for CASSSRQGLDTQYF.

The chain carries TRBV27 and TRBJ1-1, with 7 nucleotides matching TRBD1. CDR3 length: 15 residues. With 2 bases clipped from V and 5 bases from J, the junction kept 8 bases outside the gene matches. The germline V gene has CDR1 MNHEY and CDR2 SMNVEV (reference sequence). The DNA of the CDR3 is TGTGCCAGCAGTTTAGCCTCAGGGGGTGGGACTGAAGCTTTCTTT. Protein: CASSLASGGGTEAFF.

V and J are TRBV27 and TRBJ2-2; D call uncertain. Trimming left V 3 bases short and J 4 bases short, with 9 bases between. The germline V gene has CDR1 MNHEY and CDR2 SMNVEV (reference sequence). There are 14 residues in the CDR3. CDR3 sequence: CASSFLEATGELFF. The CDR3 region has the DNA TGTGCCAGCAGTTTTTTAGAAGCCACCGGGGAGCTGTTTTTT.

The chain couples TRBV2 to TRBJ1-2; D is uncertain. This CDR3 contains 15 residues. Trimming removed 2 bases at V and 3 bases at J, with 13 bases between. From germline, CDR1 is SNHLY and CDR2 FYNNEI. CDR3 sequence reads: CASSEFLQAYYGYTF. The CDR3 DNA reads as TGTGCCAGCAGTGAATTCCTCCAGGCGTACTATGGCTACACCTTC.

The chain couples TRBV30 to TRBJ1-2; D is undetermined. The ends were cut back, 0 bases at V and 10 bases at J, with 12 bases in the middle. The CDR3 contains 12 residues. The V gene's germline CDR1 is GTSNPN and CDR2 SVGIG (reference sequence). The CDR3 nucleotides are TGTGCCTGGAGTGTACTTCGGGGAAACTACACCTTC. Protein sequence: CAWSVLRGNYTF.

This sequence joins TRBV30 and TRBJ1-1; TRBD1 might be the D (5 bases). Germline loops: CDR1 GTSNPN, CDR2 SVGIG (reference sequence). Trimming cost V 5 bases and J 8 bases, with 12 bases left between them. The CDR3 is made up of 11 amino acids. The CDR3 DNA sequence: TGTGCCTGGGGGGGGACCGCAGAAGCTTTCTTT. It encodes CAWGGTAEAFF.